A selection of T cell receptor beta chains follows, all from one sample in a study of blood T cell repertoires in COVID-19. The assay was immunoSEQ multiplex PCR, and TCRdb's table has in-frame clones only and misses some. Of approximately 68,000 clones detected, around 85% appear once; the ten largest clones hold approximately 35%. The sequenced sample consisted of peripheral blood. These receptor sequences come from a woman of 80 years or more with active or convalescent COVID-19. Each CDR3 is given with its conserved first and last residue. A D gene is named only where the DNA matches it firmly. For some rows the clone size is stated as once, few or many, or as a class when expanded; others skip it.

abundance: few; v_gene: TRBV4-3; d_gene: NA; j_gene: TRBJ1-1; CDR3aa: CASSQDPGAVNAEAFF; CDR3nt: TGCGCCAGCAGCCAAGACCCAGGGGCAGTTAACGCTGAAGCTTTCTTT
abundance: NA; v_gene: TRBV3-1/TRBV3-2; d_gene: NA; j_gene: TRBJ1-5; CDR3aa: CASSPDQTGEDQPQHF; CDR3nt: TGTGCCAGCAGCCCGGACCAGACAGGAGAAGATCAGCCCCAGCATTTT
abundance: once; v_gene: TRBV19; d_gene: NA; j_gene: TRBJ2-7; CDR3aa: CASSDPRVSYEQYF; CDR3nt: TGTGCCAGTAGTGACCCGCGGGTGAGTTACGAGCAGTACTTC
abundance: NA; v_gene: TRBV2; d_gene: TRBD1; j_gene: TRBJ1-1; CDR3aa: CASLKGAMNTEAFF; CDR3nt: TGTGCCAGCTTGAAGGGGGCTATGAACACTGAAGCTTTCTTT
abundance: NA; v_gene: TRBV9; d_gene: NA; j_gene: TRBJ2-2; CDR3aa: CASSVGQPMNTGELFF; CDR3nt: TGTGCCAGCAGCGTAGGACAGCCCATGAACACCGGGGAGCTGTTTTTT
abundance: NA; v_gene: TRBV5-6; d_gene: TRBD1; j_gene: TRBJ2-1; CDR3aa: CASTLPGQGHEQFF; CDR3nt: TGTGCCAGCACTCTACCGGGACAGGGGCATGAGCAGTTCTTC
abundance: NA; v_gene: TRBV6-5; d_gene: TRBD1; j_gene: TRBJ1-2; CDR3aa: CASSYHQGARGYTF; CDR3nt: TGTGCCAGCAGTTACCATCAGGGGGCGAGGGGCTACACCTTC
abundance: NA; v_gene: TRBV3-1/TRBV3-2; d_gene: NA; j_gene: TRBJ2-5; CDR3aa: CASSQGRRQETQYF; CDR3nt: TGTGCCAGCAGCCAAGGGAGAAGGCAAGAGACCCAGTACTTC
abundance: NA; v_gene: TRBV6-5; d_gene: NA; j_gene: TRBJ1-1; CDR3aa: CASSYSIRGQPAFF; CDR3nt: TGTGCCAGCAGTTACTCGATCAGGGGCCAACCGGCTTTCTTT
abundance: NA; v_gene: TRBV7-3; d_gene: NA; j_gene: TRBJ2-7; CDR3aa: CASSIGQEQYF; CDR3nt: TGTGCCAGCAGCATAGGACAAGAGCAGTACTTC
abundance: NA; v_gene: TRBV6-5; d_gene: TRBD1; j_gene: TRBJ2-2; CDR3aa: CATPRTGMNTGELFF; CDR3nt: TGTGCCACGCCACGGACAGGGATGAACACCGGGGAGCTGTTTTTT
abundance: once; v_gene: TRBV24-1; d_gene: NA; j_gene: TRBJ1-2; CDR3aa: CATSDTTINYGYTF; CDR3nt: TGTGCCACTAGCGACACCACGATTAACTATGGCTACACCTTC
abundance: NA; v_gene: TRBV12-3/TRBV12-4; d_gene: TRBD1; j_gene: TRBJ2-1; CDR3aa: CASTDRVNEQFF; CDR3nt: TGTGCCAGCACCGACAGGGTAAATGAGCAGTTCTTC
abundance: NA; v_gene: TRBV28; d_gene: TRBD1; j_gene: TRBJ1-6; CDR3aa: CASSKGARSPLHF; CDR3nt: TGTGCCAGCAGTAAGGGGGCCCGATCACCCCTCCACTTT
abundance: NA; v_gene: TRBV7-2; d_gene: NA; j_gene: TRBJ2-3; CDR3aa: CASSLSGVEQYF; CDR3nt: TGTGCCAGCAGCTTGTCCGGGGTGGAGCAGTATTTT
abundance: NA; v_gene: TRBV5-1; d_gene: NA; j_gene: TRBJ2-3; CDR3aa: CASGDDRFSGDTQYF; CDR3nt: TGCGCCAGCGGGGATGACAGGTTTTCGGGAGATACGCAGTATTTT
abundance: NA; v_gene: TRBV5-1; d_gene: TRBD1; j_gene: TRBJ1-1; CDR3aa: CASSYGTGGLDTEAFF; CDR3nt: TGCGCCAGCAGTTACGGGACAGGGGGCTTGGACACTGAAGCTTTCTTT
abundance: NA; v_gene: TRBV5-4; d_gene: NA; j_gene: TRBJ1-6; CDR3aa: CASSSNEGENSPLHF; CDR3nt: TGTGCCAGCAGCTCAAACGAGGGGGAAAATTCACCCCTCCACTTT
abundance: NA; v_gene: TRBV6-5; d_gene: NA; j_gene: TRBJ2-7; CDR3aa: CASSPRQFWSYEQYF; CDR3nt: TGTGCCAGCAGTCCCCGACAGTTCTGGTCCTACGAGCAGTACTTC
abundance: NA; v_gene: TRBV4-3; d_gene: TRBD1; j_gene: TRBJ1-2; CDR3aa: CASSQGGRGDGYTF; CDR3nt: TGCGCCAGCAGCCAAGGAGGCAGGGGGGATGGCTACACCTTC
abundance: NA; v_gene: TRBV9; d_gene: TRBD2; j_gene: TRBJ2-1; CDR3aa: CASSSGLAEPYNEQFF; CDR3nt: TGTGCCAGCAGCTCGGGACTAGCGGAGCCTTACAATGAGCAGTTCTTC
abundance: NA; v_gene: TRBV7-2; d_gene: NA; j_gene: TRBJ2-3; CDR3aa: CASIQTSKMDTQYF; CDR3nt: TGTGCCAGCATCCAAACTAGTAAGATGGATACGCAGTATTTT